The text below deals with one TCR beta chain. Its antigen remains unidentified. A read error may produce the germline difference seen at one junction end. The data were taken from a study of T cells in Graves' hyperthyroidism and ophthalmopathy. Study context: Peripheral blood was drawn at first diagnosis, prior to all treatment.

Study-level points and caveats: Most clonotypes expanded in thyroid above 0.001 were likewise present in blood. Median prediction lead before ophthalmopathy onset was 6.5 months with the model.

It was RNA transcripts that yielded the amplified TCR beta CDR3 regions. The study used the HTBI primer set for a first-round RT-PCR of the TCR CDR3. TCRdb re-derived calls from the multiplex PCR reads in MiXCR, one entry per CDR3 protein. Of a few hundred thousand distinct CDR3 sequences listed, around 16% were seen once; the top ten hold around 7.3%. This CDR3 comprises 15 residues. Germline V gene lookup returns CDR1 SGHTA and CDR2 FQGNSA. Hyperthyroidism of Graves' type that showed no ophthalmopathy progression within 18 months was stable. Material for sequencing was blood. The chain is built from TRBV7-2 and TRBJ1-1; maybe TRBD1 (6 bases). The sequence was obtained from a woman aged 25 to 39 with Graves' hyperthyroidism. CDR3 sequence (DNA): TGTGCCAGCAGCCCCGTGTTCGGAAGGGACACTGAAGCTCTCTTT. As protein: CASSPVFGRDTEALF.